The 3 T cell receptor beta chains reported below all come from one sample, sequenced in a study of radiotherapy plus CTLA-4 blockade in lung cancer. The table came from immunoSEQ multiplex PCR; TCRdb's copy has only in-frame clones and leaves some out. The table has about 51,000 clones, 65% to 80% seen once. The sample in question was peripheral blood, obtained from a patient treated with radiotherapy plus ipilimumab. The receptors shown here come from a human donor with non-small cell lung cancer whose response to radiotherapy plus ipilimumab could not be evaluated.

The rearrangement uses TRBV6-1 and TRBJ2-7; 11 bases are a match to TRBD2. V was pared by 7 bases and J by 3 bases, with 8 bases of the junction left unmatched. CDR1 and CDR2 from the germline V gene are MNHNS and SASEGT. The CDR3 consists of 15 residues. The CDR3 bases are TGTGCCAGCACCGAGACTAGCGGGACTGTCTACGAGCAGTACTTC. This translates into CASTETSGTVYEQYF.

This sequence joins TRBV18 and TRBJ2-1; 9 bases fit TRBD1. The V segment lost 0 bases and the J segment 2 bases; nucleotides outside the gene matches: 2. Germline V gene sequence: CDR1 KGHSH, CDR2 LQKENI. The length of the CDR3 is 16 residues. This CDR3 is CASSPPTGGAYNEQFF. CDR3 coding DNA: TGTGCCAGCTCACCACCGACAGGGGGAGCCTACAATGAGCAGTTCTTC.

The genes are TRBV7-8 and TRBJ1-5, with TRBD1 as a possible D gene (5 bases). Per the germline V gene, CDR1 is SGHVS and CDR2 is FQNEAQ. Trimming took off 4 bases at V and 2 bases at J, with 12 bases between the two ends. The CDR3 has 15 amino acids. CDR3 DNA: TGTGCCAGCAGCTCTGGGACGGGGGGCAATCAGCCCCAGCATTTT. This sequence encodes CASSSGTGGNQPQHF.